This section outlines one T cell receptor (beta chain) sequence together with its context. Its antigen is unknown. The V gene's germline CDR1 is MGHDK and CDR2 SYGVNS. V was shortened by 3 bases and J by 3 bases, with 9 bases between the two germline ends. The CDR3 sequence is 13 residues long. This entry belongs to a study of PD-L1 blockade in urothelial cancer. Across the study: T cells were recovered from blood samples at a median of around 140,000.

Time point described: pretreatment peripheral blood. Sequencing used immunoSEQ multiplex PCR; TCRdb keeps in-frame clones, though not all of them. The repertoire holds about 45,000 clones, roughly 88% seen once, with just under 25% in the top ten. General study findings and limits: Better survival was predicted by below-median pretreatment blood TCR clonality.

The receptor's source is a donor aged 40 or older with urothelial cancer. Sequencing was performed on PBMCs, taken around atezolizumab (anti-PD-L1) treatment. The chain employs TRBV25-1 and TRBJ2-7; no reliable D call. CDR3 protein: CASSDEADYEQYF. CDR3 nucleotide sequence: TGTGCCAGCAGTGACGAGGCCGACTACGAGCAGTACTTC.